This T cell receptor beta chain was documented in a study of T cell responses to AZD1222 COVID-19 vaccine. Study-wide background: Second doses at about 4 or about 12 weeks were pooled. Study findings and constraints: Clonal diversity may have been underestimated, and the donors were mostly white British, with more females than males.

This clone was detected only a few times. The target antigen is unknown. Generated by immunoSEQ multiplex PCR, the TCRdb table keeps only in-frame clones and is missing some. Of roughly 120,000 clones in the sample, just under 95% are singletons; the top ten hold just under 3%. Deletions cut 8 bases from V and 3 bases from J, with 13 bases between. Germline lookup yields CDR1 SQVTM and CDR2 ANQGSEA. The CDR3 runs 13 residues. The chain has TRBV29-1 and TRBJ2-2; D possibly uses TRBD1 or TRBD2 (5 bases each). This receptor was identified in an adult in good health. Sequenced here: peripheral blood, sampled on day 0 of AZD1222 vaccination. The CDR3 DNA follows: TGCAGCTGGGGGAAAGGGGACACCGGGGAGCTGTTTTTT. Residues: CSWGKGDTGELFF.